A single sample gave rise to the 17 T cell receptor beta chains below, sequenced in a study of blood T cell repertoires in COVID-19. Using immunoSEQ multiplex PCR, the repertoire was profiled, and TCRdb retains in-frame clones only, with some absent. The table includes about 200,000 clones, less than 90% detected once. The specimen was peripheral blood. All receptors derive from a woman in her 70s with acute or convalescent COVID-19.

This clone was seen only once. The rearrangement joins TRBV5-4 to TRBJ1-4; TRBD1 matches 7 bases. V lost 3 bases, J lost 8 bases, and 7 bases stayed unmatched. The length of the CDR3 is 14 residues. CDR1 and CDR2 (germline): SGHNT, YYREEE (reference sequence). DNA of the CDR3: TGTGCCAGCAGCTGGCAGGGACAGAGAGAAAAACTGTTTTTT. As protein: CASSWQGQREKLFF.

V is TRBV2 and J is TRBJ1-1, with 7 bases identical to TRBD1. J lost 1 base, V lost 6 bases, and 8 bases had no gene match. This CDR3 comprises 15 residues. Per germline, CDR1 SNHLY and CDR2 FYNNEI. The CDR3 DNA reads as TGTGCCAGCAGGGACCGGGGACAGCCGAACACTGAAGCTTTCTTT. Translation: CASRDRGQPNTEAFF.

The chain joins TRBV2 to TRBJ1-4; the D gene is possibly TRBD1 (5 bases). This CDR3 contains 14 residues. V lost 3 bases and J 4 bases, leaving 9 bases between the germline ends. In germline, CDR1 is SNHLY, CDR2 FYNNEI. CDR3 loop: CASSETTVNEKLFF. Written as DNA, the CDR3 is TGTGCCAGCAGTGAGACGACAGTTAATGAAAAACTGTTTTTT.

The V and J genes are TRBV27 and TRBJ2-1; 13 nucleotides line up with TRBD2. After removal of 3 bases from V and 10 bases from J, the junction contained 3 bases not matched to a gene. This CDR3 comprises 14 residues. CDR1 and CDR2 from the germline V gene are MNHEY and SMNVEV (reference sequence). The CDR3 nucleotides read TGTGCCAGCAGTTTGGGACTAGCGGGACGGGAGCAGTTCTTC. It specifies CASSLGLAGREQFF.

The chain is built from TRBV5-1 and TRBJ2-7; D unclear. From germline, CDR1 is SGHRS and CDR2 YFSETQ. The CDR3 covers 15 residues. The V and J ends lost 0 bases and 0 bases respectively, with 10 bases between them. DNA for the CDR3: TGCGCCAGCAGCTTGGGTGGCTCCTTCTCCTACGAGCAGTACTTC. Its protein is CASSLGGSFSYEQYF.

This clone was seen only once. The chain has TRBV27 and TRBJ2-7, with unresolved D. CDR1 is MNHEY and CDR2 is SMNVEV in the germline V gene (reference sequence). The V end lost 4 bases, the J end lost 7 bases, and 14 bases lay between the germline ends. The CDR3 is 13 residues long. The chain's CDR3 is CASSSGFRHEQYF. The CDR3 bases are TGTGCCAGCAGTTCAGGATTTAGACATGAGCAGTACTTC.

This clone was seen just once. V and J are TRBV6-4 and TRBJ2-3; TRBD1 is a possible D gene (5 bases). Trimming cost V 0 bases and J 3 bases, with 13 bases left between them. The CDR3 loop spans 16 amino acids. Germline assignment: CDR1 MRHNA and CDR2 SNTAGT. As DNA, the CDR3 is TGTGCCAGCAGTGACTCGGGGCAATCCAGGACAGATACGCAGTATTTT. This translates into CASSDSGQSRTDTQYF.

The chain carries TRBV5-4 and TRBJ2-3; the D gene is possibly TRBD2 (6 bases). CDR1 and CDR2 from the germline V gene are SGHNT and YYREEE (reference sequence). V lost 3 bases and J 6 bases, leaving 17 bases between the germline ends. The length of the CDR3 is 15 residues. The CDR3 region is CASSSRRGGADTQYF. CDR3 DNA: TGTGCCAGCAGCTCTAGGAGGGGTGGGGCGGATACGCAGTATTTT.

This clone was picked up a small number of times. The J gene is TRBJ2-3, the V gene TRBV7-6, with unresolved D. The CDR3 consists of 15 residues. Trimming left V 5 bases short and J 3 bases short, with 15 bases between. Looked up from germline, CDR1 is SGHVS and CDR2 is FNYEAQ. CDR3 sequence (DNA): TGTGCCAGCAGCCCGCAAGTTGGTGCGACAGATACGCAGTATTTT. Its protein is CASSPQVGATDTQYF. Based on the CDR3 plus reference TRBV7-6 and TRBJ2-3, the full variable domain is GAGVSQSPRYKVTKRGQDVALRCDPISGHVSLYWYRQALGQGPEFLTYFNYEAQQDKSGLPNDRFSAERPEGSISTLTIQRTEQRDSAMYRCASSPQVGATDTQYFGPGTRLTVL.

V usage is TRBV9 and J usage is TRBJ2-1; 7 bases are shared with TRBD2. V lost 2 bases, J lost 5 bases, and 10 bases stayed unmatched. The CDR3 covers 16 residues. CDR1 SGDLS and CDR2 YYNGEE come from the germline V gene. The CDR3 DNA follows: TGTGCCAGCAGCGTGGTATCTAGCGGCCTACACAATGAGCAGTTCTTC. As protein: CASSVVSSGLHNEQFF. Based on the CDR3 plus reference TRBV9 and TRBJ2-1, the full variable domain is DSGVTQTPKHLITATGQRVTLRCSPRSGDLSVYWYQQSLDQGLQFLIQYYNGEERAKGNILERFSAQQFPDLHSELNLSSLELGDSALYFCASSVVSSGLHNEQFFGPGTRLTVL.

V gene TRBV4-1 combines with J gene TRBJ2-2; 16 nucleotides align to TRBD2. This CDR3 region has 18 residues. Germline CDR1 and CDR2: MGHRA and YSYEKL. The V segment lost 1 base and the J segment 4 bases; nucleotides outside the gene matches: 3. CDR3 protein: CASSQGGLAGGVTGELFF. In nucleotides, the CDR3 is TGCGCCAGCAGCCAAGGGGGACTAGCGGGAGGGGTCACCGGGGAGCTGTTTTTT.

The CDR3: CASSQPGDQGNEQFF. CDR3 bases: TGTGCCAGCAGTCAACCAGGGGACCAGGGCAATGAGCAGTTCTTC. The chain combines TRBV27 with TRBJ2-1; possible D gene TRBD1, 6 bases. Trimming took 5 bases from V and 6 from J, leaving 17 bases between them. Germline CDR1 is MNHEY and CDR2 is SMNVEV (reference sequence). The CDR3 runs 15 residues.

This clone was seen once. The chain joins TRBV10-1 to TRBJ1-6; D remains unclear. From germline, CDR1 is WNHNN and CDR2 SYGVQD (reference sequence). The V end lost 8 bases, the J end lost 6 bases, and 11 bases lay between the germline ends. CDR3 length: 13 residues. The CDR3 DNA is TGCGCCAGCCAAGACAACTTTAATTCACCCCTCCACTTT. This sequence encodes CASQDNFNSPLHF.

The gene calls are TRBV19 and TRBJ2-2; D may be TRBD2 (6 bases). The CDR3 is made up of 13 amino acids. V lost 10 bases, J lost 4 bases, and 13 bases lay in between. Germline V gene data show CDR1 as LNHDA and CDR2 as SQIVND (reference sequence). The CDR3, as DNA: TGTGCCACCTCAGTGGGAGGCACCGGGGAGCTGTTTTTT. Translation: CATSVGGTGELFF.

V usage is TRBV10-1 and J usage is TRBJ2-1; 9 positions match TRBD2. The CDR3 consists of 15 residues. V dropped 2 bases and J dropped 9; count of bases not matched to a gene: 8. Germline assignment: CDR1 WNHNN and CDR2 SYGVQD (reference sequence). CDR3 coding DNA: TGCGCCAGCAGTGAGAGTTCTAGCGGGAAGGGTGAGCAGTTCTTC. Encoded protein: CASSESSSGKGEQFF.

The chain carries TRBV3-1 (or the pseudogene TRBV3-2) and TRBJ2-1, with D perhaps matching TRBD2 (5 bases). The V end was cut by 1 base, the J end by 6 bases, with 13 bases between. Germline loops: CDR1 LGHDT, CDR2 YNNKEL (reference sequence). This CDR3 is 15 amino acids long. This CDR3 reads CASSQGPSMSNEQFF. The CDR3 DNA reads TGTGCCAGCAGCCAAGGTCCTAGCATGAGCAATGAGCAGTTCTTC.

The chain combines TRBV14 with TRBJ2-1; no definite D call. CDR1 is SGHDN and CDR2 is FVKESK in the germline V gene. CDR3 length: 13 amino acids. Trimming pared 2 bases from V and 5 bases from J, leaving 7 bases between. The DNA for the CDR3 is TGTGCCAGCAGCCAAAACCGAGACAATGAGCAGTTCTTC. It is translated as CASSQNRDNEQFF.